This is a list of T cell receptor beta chains from one sample in a study of blood T cell repertoires in COVID-19. The repertoire was sequenced with immunoSEQ multiplex PCR; TCRdb's copy has only in-frame clones and lacks some. The sample consists of a few hundred thousand clones, roughly 90% of them appearing once. Sequenced sample: peripheral blood. These receptors came from an older woman with acute or convalescent COVID-19. Each CDR3 is given without its conserved first and last residue. D genes are given only for firm matches.

CDR3aa: ASSLQTANYGYT; j_gene: TRBJ1-2; d_gene: -; v_gene: TRBV5-4
CDR3aa: ASSHRTTLYNSPLH; j_gene: TRBJ1-6; d_gene: -; v_gene: TRBV4-3
CDR3aa: ASSQGATNSGNTIY; j_gene: TRBJ1-3; d_gene: -; v_gene: TRBV4-3
CDR3aa: ASSTPGQGNTEAF; j_gene: TRBJ1-1; d_gene: TRBD1; v_gene: TRBV19
CDR3aa: ASSSLAGGNTGELF; j_gene: TRBJ2-2; d_gene: TRBD2; v_gene: TRBV6-2/TRBV6-3
CDR3aa: ASSVGTGINSPLH; j_gene: TRBJ1-6; d_gene: TRBD1; v_gene: TRBV9
CDR3aa: ASSDGQGYGYT; j_gene: TRBJ1-2; d_gene: TRBD1; v_gene: TRBV9
CDR3aa: ASNNIINQPQH; j_gene: TRBJ1-5; d_gene: -; v_gene: TRBV19
CDR3aa: ASSAAPGGAGYEQY; j_gene: TRBJ2-7; d_gene: -; v_gene: TRBV9
CDR3aa: ASSRTGEETQY; j_gene: TRBJ2-5; d_gene: -; v_gene: TRBV5-4
CDR3aa: ASSAQRWTGDSPLH; j_gene: TRBJ1-6; d_gene: TRBD1; v_gene: TRBV28
CDR3aa: ASSQDRTGVSYEQY; j_gene: TRBJ2-7; d_gene: TRBD1; v_gene: TRBV4-2
CDR3aa: ASTPGVIYGYT; j_gene: TRBJ1-2; d_gene: -; v_gene: TRBV7-2